This T cell receptor beta chain was retrieved from a study of blood T cell repertoires in COVID-19. About the research overall: Samples representing acute and convalescent COVID-19 were sourced from the United States, Italy and Spain. From T cells, B-cell-depleted T cells, or PBMCs came the material, which was cDNA or gDNA.

CDR1 and CDR2 from the germline V gene are SGHDT and YYEEEE. This CDR3 has 14 amino acids. V dropped 6 bases and J dropped 4; count of bases not matched to a gene: 7. In the study's own analysis: Reference gene primer amplification gave estimated nucleated cell counts. TCRdb's copy holds only in-frame clones and misses some; the assay was immunoSEQ multiplex PCR. That table furnishes V, J and clone size, whereas the DNA furnished D and trimming. Of around 92,000 clones listed, about 83% are singletons. The TCR originated in a human donor in a cohort sampled during active COVID-19. Sequences were obtained from peripheral blood. The chain is built from TRBV5-6 and TRBJ1-2; 9 nucleotides line up with TRBD1. The CDR3, as DNA: TGTGCCAGCATACGGGACAGGGAGTCCTATGGCTACACCTTC. Translation: CASIRDRESYGYTF. Complete variable domain (other parts from reference TRBV5-6 and TRBJ1-2): DAGVTQSPTHLIKTRGQQVTLRCSPKSGHDTVSWYQQALGQGPQFIFQYYEEEERQRGNFPDRFSGHQFPNYSSELNVNALLLGDSALYLCASIRDRESYGYTFGSGTRLTVV.